The sequence of this T cell receptor (beta chain) was determined in a study of blood T cell repertoires in COVID-19. Across the study: Acute and convalescent COVID-19 samples came from the United States, Italy and Spain.

TCRdb's table, derived via immunoSEQ multiplex PCR, lists solely in-frame clones and lacks some. The sample includes roughly 170,000 clones, approximately 86% of them seen just once. Enrollees, roughly 18 to 95 years old, lived in 25 or so US areas. The CDR3 is 18 residues long. V lost 0 bases to trimming and J lost 2 bases; unmatched junction nucleotides: 12. Germline V lookup: CDR1 SGDLS, CDR2 YYNGEE. The V and J genes are TRBV9 and TRBJ2-3; 7 bases are a match to TRBD2. Sequencing input: PBMCs or T cells enriched from blood (not recorded which). This receptor was taken from a man aged 60 to 75 who had recovered from COVID-19. The CDR3 region is CASSVGGGGPTVTDTQYF. Here the CDR3 DNA reads TGTGCCAGCAGCGTAGGAGGCGGGGGTCCTACCGTCACAGATACGCAGTATTTT.